A selection of T cell receptor beta chains follows, all from one sample in a study of radiotherapy plus CTLA-4 blockade in lung cancer. Libraries were prepared by immunoSEQ multiplex PCR; TCRdb keeps only in-frame clonotypes and omits some of them. The sample contains 52,000 or so clones, roughly three quarters of which appear only once. The sample in question was peripheral blood, obtained from a patient treated with radiotherapy plus ipilimumab. The receptors were sampled from a human donor with non-small cell lung cancer who had a partial response to radiotherapy plus ipilimumab. Each CDR3 is given without its conserved first and last residue. Fields, in order: V gene, J gene, CDR3 protein.

TRBV19	TRBJ1-5	ASSYIQGDNQPQH
TRBV7-9	TRBJ1-3	ASSSGGTRGNTIY
TRBV6-1	TRBJ1-2	ASSEGVGTGGGYGYT
TRBV7-9	TRBJ2-2	ASIAEVAGGTGELF
TRBV11-2	TRBJ2-7	ASSLGRGEQY
TRBV19	TRBJ2-7	ASSMGGRQKVYEQY
TRBV19	TRBJ1-6	ASSTLSTGYNSPLH
TRBV7-8	TRBJ1-4	ASSSAIRFRGRREKLF
TRBV7-9	TRBJ2-1	ASSLGETLPYNEQF
TRBV6-1	-	ASSEQAYEQY
TRBV11-3	TRBJ2-5	ASSLWGGETQY
TRBV5-6	TRBJ2-2	ASSLDRGSTGELF